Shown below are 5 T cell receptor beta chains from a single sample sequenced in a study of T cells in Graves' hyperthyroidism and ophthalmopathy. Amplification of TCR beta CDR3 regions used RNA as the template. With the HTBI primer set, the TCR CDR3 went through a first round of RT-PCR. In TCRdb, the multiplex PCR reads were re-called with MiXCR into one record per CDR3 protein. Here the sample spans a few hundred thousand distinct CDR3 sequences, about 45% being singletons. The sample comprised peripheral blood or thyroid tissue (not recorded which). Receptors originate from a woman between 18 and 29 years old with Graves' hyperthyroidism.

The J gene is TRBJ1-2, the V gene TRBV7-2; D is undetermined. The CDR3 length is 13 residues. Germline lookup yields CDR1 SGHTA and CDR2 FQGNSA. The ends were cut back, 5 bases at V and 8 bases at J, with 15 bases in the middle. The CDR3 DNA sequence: TGTGCCAGCAGCCCCGGGGTAGGGCCCGGCTACACCTTC. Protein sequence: CASSPGVGPGYTF.

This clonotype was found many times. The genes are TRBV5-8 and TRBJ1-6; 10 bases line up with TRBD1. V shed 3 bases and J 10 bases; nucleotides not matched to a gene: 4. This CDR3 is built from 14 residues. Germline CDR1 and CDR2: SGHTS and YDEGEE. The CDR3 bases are TGTGCCAGCAGCTGGGACAGGGGTGGGTCACCCCTCCACTTT. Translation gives CASSWDRGGSPLHF.

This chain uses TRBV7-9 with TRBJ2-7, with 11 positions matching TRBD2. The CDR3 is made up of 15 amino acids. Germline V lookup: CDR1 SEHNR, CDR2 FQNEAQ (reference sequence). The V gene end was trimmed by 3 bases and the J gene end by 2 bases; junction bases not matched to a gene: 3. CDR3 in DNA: TGTGCCAGCAGCTTGACTAGCGGGGACCCCTACGAGCAGTACTTC. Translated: CASSLTSGDPYEQYF.

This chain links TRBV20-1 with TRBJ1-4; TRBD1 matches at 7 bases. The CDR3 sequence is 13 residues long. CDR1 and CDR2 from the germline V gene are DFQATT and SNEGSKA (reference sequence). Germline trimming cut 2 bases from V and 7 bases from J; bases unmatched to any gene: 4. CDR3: CSARPGGSEKLFF. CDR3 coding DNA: TGCAGTGCTAGACCAGGGGGTTCTGAAAAACTGTTTTTT.

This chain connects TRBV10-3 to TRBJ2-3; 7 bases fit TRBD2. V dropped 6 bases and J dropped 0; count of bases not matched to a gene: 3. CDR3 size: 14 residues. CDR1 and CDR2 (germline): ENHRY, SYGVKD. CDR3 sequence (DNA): TGTGCCATCAGCTTAGCGGGCAGCACAGATACGCAGTATTTT. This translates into CAISLAGSTDTQYF.